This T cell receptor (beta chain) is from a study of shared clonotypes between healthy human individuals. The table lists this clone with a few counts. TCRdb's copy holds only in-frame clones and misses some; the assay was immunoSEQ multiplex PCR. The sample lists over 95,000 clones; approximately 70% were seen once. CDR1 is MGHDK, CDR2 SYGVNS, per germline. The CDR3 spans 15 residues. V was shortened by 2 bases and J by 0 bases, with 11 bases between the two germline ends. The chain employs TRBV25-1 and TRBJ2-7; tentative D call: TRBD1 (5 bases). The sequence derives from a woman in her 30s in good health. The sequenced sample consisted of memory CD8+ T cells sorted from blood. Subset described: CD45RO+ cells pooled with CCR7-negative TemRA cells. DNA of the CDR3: TGTGCCAGCAGTGAAAGAGACAGCAGCTCCTACGAGCAGTACTTC. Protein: CASSERDSSSYEQYF.